The 2 T cell receptor beta chains below come from one sample, sequenced in a study of T cell changes during pregnancy in multiple sclerosis. The data were produced by immunoSEQ multiplex PCR, yet TCRdb's version contains in-frame clones alone and is incomplete. The sample shows more than 85,000 clones, around 93% of them seen only once. Sequences were derived from peripheral blood, sampled before pregnancy. The receptors come from a female donor with multiple sclerosis, enrolled in a pregnancy study.

The V gene is TRBV25-1, the J gene TRBJ2-7; possibly TRBD1 for D (6 bases). Germline V gene data show CDR1 as MGHDK and CDR2 as SYGVNS. V was cut by 2 bases and J by 5 bases, with 19 bases left in between. The CDR3 is 16 amino acids. Here the CDR3 DNA reads TGTGCCAGCAGTGAAACGGTCTGGGCAGGGGTCGACGAGCAGTACTTC. Its protein is CASSETVWAGVDEQYF.

The chain recombines TRBV5-5 with TRBJ2-2; D is possibly TRBD2 (6 bases). V was clipped by 1 base and J by 4 bases, with 17 bases between them. CDR1 and CDR2 (germline): SGHKS, YYEKEE (reference sequence). The CDR3 covers 17 residues. The CDR3 region is CASSLYGTPEATGELFF. The CDR3 nucleotides read TGTGCCAGCAGCTTGTATGGGACTCCGGAGGCCACCGGGGAGCTGTTTTTT.